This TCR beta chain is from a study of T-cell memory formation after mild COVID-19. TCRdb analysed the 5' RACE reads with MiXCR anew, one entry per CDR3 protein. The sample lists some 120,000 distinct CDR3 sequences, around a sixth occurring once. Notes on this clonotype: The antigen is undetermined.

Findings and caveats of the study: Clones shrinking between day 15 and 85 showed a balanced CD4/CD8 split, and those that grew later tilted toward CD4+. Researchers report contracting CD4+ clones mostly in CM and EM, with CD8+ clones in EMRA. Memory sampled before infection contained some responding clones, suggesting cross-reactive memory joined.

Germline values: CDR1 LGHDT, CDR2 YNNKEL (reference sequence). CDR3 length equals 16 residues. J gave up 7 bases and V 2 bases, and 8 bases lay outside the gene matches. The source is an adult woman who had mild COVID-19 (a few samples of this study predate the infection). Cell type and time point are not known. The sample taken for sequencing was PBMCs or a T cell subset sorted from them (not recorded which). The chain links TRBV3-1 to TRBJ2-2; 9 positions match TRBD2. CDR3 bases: TGTGCCAGCAGCCAAACCGCGGGGGGGCGGTTCGGGGAGCTGTTTTTT. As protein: CASSQTAGGRFGELFF. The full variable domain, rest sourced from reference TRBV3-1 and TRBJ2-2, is DTAVSQTPKYLVTQMGNDKSIKCEQNLGHDTMYWYKQDSKKFLKIMFSYNNKELIINETVPNRFSPKSPDKAHLNLHINSLELGDSAVYFCASSQTAGGRFGELFFGEGSRLTVL.